These 5 T cell receptor beta chains came from one sample sequenced in a study of CD8 T cells in ankylosing spondylitis. TCRdb used MiXCR to reprocess the 5' RACE reads, holding one entry per CDR3 protein. The sample lists around 770,000 distinct CDR3 sequences, approximately 12% occurring once. Study observations and caveats: Within ankylosing spondylitis blood, a TCR beta motif made up of roughly eight highly homologous variants appeared to be characteristic.

No cognate antigen is known for these TCRs. Input material: blood, either unsorted or a sorted T cell fraction (not recorded which). All receptors come from a male donor with ankylosing spondylitis.

In its sample, this clonotype was seen many times. In DNA form, the CDR3 reads TGTGCCAGCAGCTGGTCCCGAAGGGTAGGAGGCACAGATACGCAGTATTTT. Encoded protein: CASSWSRRVGGTDTQYF. This chain joins TRBV7-9 and TRBJ2-3; D not resolved. The CDR3 is 17 amino acids. Trimming pared 4 bases from V and 1 base from J, leaving 18 bases between. Germline CDR1 is SEHNR and CDR2 is FQNEAQ (reference sequence).

Ten or more counts support this clonotype. The V call is TRBV5-5, the J call TRBJ1-3; possible D gene TRBD1, 5 bases. The V and J ends lost 1 base and 0 bases respectively, with 14 bases between them. The germline V gene encodes CDR1 SGHKS and CDR2 YYEKEE (reference sequence). The CDR3 has 17 residues. CDR3 in DNA: TGTGCCAGCAGCTTGTTGACAGCACGATCCTCTGGAAACACCATATATTTT. It codes for CASSLLTARSSGNTIYF.

J is TRBJ2-1 and V is TRBV28; 7 bases are a match to TRBD1. V was clipped by 3 bases and J by 4 bases; unmatched bases: 18. CDR3 length: 19 residues. Germline lookup yields CDR1 MDHEN and CDR2 SYDVKM. CDR3 sequence reads: CASSFIGRDSTYYYNEQFF. The CDR3 bases are TGTGCCAGCAGTTTCATCGGTAGGGACAGTACTTATTATTACAATGAGCAGTTCTTC. The variable domain in full, completed from reference TRBV28 and TRBJ2-1, reads DVKVTQSSRYLVKRTGEKVFLECVQDMDHENMFWYRQDPGLGLRLIYFSYDVKMKEKGDIPEGYSVSREKKERFSLILESASTNQTSMYLCASSFIGRDSTYYYNEQFFGPGTRLTVL.

This clonotype showed up just a few times. The J gene is TRBJ2-7, the V gene TRBV4-3; D not certain. Germline V gene data show CDR1 as LGHNA and CDR2 as YSLEER. V was shortened by 4 bases and J by 2 bases, with 12 bases between the two germline ends. This CDR3 contains 14 residues. The CDR3 DNA reads as TGCGCCAGCAGCCTACGCACAGAACCCTACGAGCAGTACTTC. This gives the protein CASSLRTEPYEQYF.

This clonotype was observed many times. This chain connects TRBV12-3 or TRBV12-4 to TRBJ2-3, with TRBD2 matching 8 bases. The CDR3 spans 17 residues. V dropped 6 bases and J dropped 5; count of bases not matched to a gene: 16. CDR3 coding DNA: TGTGCCAGCAGCCAAACTAGTTCCGGGAGGGCCGAAGATACGCAGTATTTT. Encoded protein: CASSQTSSGRAEDTQYF.